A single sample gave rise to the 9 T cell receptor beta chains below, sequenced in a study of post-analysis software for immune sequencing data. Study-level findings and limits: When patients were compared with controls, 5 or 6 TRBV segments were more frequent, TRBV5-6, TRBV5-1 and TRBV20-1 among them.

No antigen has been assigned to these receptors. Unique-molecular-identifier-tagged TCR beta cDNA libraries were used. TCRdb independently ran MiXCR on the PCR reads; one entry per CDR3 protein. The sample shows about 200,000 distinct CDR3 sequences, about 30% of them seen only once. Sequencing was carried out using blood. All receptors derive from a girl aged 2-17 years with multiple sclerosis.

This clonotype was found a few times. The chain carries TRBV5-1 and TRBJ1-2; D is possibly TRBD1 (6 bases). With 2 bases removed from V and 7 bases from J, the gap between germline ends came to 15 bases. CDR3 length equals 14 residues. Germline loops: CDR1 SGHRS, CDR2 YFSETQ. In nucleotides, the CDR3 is TGCGCCAGCAGCTTCGAGGCGGGGGGCCCTGGCTACACCTTC. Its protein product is CASSFEAGGPGYTF.

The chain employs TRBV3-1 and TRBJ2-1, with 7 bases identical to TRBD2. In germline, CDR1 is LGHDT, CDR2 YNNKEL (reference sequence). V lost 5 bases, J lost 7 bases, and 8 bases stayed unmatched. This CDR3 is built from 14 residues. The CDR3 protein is CASSYRDYRNEQFF. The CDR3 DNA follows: TGTGCCAGCAGCTACCGGGACTACCGGAATGAGCAGTTCTTC.

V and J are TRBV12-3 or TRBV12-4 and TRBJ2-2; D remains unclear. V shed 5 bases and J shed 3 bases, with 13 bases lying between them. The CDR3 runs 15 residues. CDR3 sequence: CASSPTRLDTGELFF. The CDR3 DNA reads TGTGCCAGCAGTCCGACCAGGTTGGACACCGGGGAGCTGTTTTTT.

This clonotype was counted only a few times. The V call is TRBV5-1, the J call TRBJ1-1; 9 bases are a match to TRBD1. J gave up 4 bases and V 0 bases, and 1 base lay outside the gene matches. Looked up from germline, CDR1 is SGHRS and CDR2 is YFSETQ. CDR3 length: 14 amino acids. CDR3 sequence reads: CASSLETGGTEAFF. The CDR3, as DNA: TGCGCCAGCAGCTTGGAGACAGGGGGCACTGAAGCTTTCTTT.

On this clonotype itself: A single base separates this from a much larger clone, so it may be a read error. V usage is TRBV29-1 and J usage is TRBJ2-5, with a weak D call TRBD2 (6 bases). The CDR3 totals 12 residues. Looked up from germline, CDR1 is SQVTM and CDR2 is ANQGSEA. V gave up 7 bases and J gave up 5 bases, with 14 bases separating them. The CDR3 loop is CSGVIGGETQYF. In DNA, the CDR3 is TGCAGCGGTGTTATCGGAGGGGAGACCCAGTACTTC.

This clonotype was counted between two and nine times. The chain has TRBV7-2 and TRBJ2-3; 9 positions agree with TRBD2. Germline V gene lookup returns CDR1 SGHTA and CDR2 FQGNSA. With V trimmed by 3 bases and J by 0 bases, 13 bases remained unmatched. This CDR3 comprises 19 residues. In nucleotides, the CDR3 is TGTGCCAGCAGCTTGAGCGGGGGGCGGAGACTCTCTAGCACAGATACGCAGTATTTT. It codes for CASSLSGGRRLSSTDTQYF.

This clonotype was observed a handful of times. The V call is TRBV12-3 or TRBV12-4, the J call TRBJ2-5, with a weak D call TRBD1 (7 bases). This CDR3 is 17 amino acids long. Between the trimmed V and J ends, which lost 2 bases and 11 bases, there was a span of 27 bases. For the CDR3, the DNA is TGTGCCAGCAGTTTATTGGGTTTCCAGGGGGGTTTCCACGGGCAGTACTTC. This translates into CASSLLGFQGGFHGQYF.

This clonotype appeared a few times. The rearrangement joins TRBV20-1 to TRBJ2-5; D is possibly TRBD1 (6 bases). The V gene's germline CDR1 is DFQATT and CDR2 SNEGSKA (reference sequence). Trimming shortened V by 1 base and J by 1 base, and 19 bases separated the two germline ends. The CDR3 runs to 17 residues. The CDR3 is CSARGHRATSLQETQYF. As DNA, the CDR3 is TGCAGTGCTAGAGGACACAGGGCTACCAGCCTCCAAGAGACCCAGTACTTC.

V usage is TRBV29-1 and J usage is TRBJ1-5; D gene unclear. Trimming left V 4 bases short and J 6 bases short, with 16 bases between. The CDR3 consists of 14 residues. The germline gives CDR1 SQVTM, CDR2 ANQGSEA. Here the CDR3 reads CSVVPGEEGQPQHF. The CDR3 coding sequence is TGCAGCGTTGTTCCGGGAGAGGAGGGTCAGCCCCAGCATTTT.